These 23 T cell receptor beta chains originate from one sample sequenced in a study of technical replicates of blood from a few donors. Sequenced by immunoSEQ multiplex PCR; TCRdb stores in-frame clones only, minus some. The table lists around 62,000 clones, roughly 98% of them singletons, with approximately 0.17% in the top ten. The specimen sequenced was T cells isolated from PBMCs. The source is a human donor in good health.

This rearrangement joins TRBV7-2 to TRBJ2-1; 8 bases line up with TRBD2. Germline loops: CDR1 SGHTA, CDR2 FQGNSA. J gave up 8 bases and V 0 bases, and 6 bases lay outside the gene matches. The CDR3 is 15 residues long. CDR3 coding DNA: TGTGCCAGCAGCTTAGCCGGGGGGGCAGGCTATGAGCAGTTCTTC. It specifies CASSLAGGAGYEQFF.

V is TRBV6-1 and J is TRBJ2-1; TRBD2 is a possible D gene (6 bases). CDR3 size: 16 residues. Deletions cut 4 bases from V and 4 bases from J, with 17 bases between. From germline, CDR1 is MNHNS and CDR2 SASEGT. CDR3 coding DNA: TGTGCCAGCAGTGCTGGGGCGGGGAGACCTTACAATGAGCAGTTCTTC. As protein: CASSAGAGRPYNEQFF.

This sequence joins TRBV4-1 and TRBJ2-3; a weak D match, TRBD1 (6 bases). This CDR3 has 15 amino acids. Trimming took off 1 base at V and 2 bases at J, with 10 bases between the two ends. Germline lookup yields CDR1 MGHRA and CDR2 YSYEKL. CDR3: CASSQVDRFTDTQYF. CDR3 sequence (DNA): TGCGCCAGCAGCCAAGTGGACAGATTCACAGATACGCAGTATTTT.

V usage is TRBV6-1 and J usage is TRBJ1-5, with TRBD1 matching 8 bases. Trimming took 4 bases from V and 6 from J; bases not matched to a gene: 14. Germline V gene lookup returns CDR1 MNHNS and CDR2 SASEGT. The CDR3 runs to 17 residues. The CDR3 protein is CASSGLTQGALGQPQHF. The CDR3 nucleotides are TGTGCCAGCAGTGGTCTAACTCAGGGGGCGCTAGGTCAGCCCCAGCATTTT.

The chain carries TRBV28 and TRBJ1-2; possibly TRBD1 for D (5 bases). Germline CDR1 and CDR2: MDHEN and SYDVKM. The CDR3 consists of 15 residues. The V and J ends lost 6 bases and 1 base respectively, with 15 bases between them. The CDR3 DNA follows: TGTGCCAGCAGCACCTTTGGGGGGGGTAACTATGGCTACACCTTC. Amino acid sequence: CASSTFGGGNYGYTF.

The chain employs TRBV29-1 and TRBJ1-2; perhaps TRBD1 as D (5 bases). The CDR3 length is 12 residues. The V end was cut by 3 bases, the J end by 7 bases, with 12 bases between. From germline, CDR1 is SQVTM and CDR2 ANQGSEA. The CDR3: CSVDQGSGGYTF. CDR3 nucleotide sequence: TGCAGCGTTGATCAGGGTTCGGGTGGCTACACCTTC.

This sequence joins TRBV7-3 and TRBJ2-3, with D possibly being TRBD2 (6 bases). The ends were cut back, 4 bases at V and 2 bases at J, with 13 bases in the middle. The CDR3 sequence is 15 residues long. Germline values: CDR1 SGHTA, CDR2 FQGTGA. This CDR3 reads CASSYRGDPTDTQYF. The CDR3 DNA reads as TGTGCCAGCAGCTACCGCGGGGACCCCACAGATACGCAGTATTTT.

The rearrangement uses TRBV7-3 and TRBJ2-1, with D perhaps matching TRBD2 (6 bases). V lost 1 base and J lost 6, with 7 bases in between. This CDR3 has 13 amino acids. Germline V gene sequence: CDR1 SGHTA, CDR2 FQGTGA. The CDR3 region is CASSLRRGNEQFF. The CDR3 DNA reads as TGTGCCAGCAGCTTAAGGCGGGGCAATGAGCAGTTCTTC.

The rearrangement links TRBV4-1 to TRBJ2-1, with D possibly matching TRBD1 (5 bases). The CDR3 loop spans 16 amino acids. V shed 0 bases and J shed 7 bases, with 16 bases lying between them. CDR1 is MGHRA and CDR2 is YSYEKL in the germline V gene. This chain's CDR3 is CASSQEGPHGANEQFF. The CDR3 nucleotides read TGCGCCAGCAGCCAAGAAGGGCCTCATGGGGCTAATGAGCAGTTCTTC.

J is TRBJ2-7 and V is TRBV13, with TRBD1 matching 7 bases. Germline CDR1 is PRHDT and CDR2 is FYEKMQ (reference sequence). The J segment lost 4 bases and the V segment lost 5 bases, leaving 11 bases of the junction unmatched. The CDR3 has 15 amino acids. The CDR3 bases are TGTGCCAGCAGCAATCGACAGGGTAATTGGTACGAGCAGTACTTC. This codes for CASSNRQGNWYEQYF.

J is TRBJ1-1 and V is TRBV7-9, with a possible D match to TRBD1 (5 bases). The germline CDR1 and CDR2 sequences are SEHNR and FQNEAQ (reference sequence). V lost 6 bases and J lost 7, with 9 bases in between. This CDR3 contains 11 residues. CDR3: CASSTGSEAFF. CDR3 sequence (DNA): TGTGCCAGCAGTACAGGTAGTGAAGCTTTCTTT.

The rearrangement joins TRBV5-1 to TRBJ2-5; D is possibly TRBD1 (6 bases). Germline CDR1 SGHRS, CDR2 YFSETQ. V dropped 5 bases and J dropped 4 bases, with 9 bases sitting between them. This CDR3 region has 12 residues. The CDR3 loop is CASRRTVETQYF. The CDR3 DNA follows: TGCGCCAGCAGACGGACAGTAGAGACCCAGTACTTC.

CDR3 protein: CASRSGENTEAFF. In nucleotides, the CDR3 is TGTGCCAGCAGATCAGGGGAGAACACTGAAGCTTTCTTT. The chain carries TRBV6-5 and TRBJ1-1; the D gene is possibly TRBD1 (6 bases). Germline lookup yields CDR1 MNHEY and CDR2 SVGAGI. CDR3 size: 13 residues. V shed 6 bases and J shed 1 base, with 9 bases lying between them.

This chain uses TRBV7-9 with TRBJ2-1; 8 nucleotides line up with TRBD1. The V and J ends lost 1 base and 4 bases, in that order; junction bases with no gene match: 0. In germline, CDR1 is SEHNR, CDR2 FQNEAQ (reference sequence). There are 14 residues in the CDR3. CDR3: CASSLGQGYNEQFF. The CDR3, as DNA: TGTGCCAGCAGCTTAGGACAGGGGTACAATGAGCAGTTCTTC.

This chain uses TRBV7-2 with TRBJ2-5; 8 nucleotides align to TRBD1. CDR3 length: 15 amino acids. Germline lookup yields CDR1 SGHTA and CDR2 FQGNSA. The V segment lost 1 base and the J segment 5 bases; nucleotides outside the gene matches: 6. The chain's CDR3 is CASSLGTGSLETQYF. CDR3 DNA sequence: TGTGCCAGCAGCTTAGGGACAGGGAGTTTGGAGACCCAGTACTTC.

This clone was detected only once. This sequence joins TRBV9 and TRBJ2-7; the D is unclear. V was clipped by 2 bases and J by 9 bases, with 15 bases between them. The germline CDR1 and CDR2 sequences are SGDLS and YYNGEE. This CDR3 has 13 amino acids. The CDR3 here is CASSVSAVAVQYF. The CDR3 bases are TGTGCCAGCAGCGTGAGCGCCGTCGCTGTGCAGTACTTC.

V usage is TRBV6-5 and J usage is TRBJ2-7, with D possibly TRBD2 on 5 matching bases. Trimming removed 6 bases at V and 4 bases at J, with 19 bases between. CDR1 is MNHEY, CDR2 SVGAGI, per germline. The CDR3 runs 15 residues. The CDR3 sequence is CASSSSRSPEYEQYF. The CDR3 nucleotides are TGTGCCAGCAGCTCTAGCCGATCGCCGGAATACGAGCAGTACTTC.

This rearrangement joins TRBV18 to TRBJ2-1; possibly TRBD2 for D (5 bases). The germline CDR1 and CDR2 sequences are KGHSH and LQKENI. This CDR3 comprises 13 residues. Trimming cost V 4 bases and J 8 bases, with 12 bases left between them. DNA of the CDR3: TGTGCCAGCTCACGTTCGGAGGTGGATGAGCAGTTCTTC. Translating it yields CASSRSEVDEQFF.

CDR3 sequence reads: CASSFYPDGRDNSNQPQHF. The CDR3 DNA is TGTGCCAGCAGCTTTTACCCGGACGGGAGGGACAATAGCAATCAGCCCCAGCATTTT. The chain uses TRBV7-8 and TRBJ1-5; a possible D gene is TRBD1 (6 bases). The CDR3 totals 19 residues. Per the germline V gene, CDR1 is SGHVS and CDR2 is FQNEAQ. V was pared by 3 bases and J by 0 bases, with 21 bases between. Filled out from reference TRBV7-8 and TRBJ1-5, the complete variable domain reads GAGVSQSPRYKVAKRGQDVALRCDPISGHVSLFWYQQALGQGPEFLTYFQNEAQLDKSGLPSDRFFAERPEGSVSTLKIQRTQQEDSAVYLCASSFYPDGRDNSNQPQHFGDGTRLSIL.

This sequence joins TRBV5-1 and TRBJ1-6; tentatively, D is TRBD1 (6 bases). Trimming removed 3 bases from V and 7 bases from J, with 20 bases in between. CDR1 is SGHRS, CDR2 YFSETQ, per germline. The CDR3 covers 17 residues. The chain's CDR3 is CASSSPSGQRANSPLHF. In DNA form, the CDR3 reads TGCGCCAGCAGCTCGCCTTCCGGACAGCGTGCGAATTCACCCCTCCACTTT.

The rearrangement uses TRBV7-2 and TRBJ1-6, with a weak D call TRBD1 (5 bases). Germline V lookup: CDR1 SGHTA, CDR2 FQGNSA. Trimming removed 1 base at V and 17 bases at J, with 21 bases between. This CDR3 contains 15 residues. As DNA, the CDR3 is TGTGCCAGCAGCTTAGGCCGTTTCGGAGGGGCCGGAGTCCACTTT. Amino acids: CASSLGRFGGAGVHF. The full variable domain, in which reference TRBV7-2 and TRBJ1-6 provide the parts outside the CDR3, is GAGVSQSPSNKVTEKGKDVELRCDPISGHTALYWYRQSLGQGLEFLIYFQGNSAPDKSGLPSDRFSAERTGGSVSTLTIQRTQQEDSAVYLCASSLGRFGGAGVHFGNGTRLTVT.

The CDR3 here is CSVEITGGVEQYF. CDR3 nucleotides: TGCAGCGTTGAAATTACAGGGGGTGTTGAGCAGTACTTC. The chain links TRBV29-1 to TRBJ2-7; TRBD1 matches 8 bases. V was pared by 2 bases and J by 7 bases, with 7 bases of the junction left unmatched. The CDR3 extends over 13 amino acids. Germline V gene sequence: CDR1 SQVTM, CDR2 ANQGSEA.

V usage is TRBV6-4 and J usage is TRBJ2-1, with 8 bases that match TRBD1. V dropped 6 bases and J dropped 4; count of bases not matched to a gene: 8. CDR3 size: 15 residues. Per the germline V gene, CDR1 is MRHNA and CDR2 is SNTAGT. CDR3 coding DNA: TGTGCCAGCAGCCTGGGACAGGCCCCATACAATGAGCAGTTCTTC. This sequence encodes CASSLGQAPYNEQFF.